Listed here are 21 T cell receptor beta chains from one sample, sequenced in a study of vaccination effects on CD4 cells after COVID-19. Using viral peptide pools, the ViraFEST assay grew out antigen-specific CD4+ T cells prior to sequencing. Culture lasted 10 days before CD4+ T cell isolation. By PCR, the person was confirmed to have had SARS-CoV-2 infection between March and December 2020. Their cognate antigens are unknown. Here immunoSEQ multiplex PCR was the method, and the copy in TCRdb shows in-frame clones only, minus some. The sample carries under 80,000 clones, 65% to 85% recorded once. This specimen was CD4+ T cells from PBMCs cultured with HIV peptides, taken before COVID-19 vaccination. Regarding subset: HIV-1 Nef peptide pool negative control/reference culture. The source is a human donor who had a prior SARS-CoV-2 infection.

This clone was observed once. This chain's CDR3 is CASKTSMRGGETQYF. The CDR3 nucleotides are TGTGCCAGCAAAACCTCGATGCGGGGGGGAGAGACCCAGTACTTC. The chain carries TRBV2 and TRBJ2-5; 9 nucleotides line up with TRBD2. The trim removed 7 bases at V and 4 bases at J, leaving 10 bases unmatched. Germline assignment: CDR1 SNHLY and CDR2 FYNNEI. The length of the CDR3 is 15 residues.

The rearrangement uses TRBV24-1 and TRBJ2-1; D possibly corresponds to TRBD2 (6 bases). The germline V gene has CDR1 KGHDR and CDR2 SFDVKD. Trimming removed 5 bases from V and 6 bases from J, with 7 bases in between. CDR3 length: 12 amino acids. DNA of the CDR3: TGTGCCACCAGTGGGAGGGGCAATGAGCAGTTCTTC. Translation gives CATSGRGNEQFF.

V is TRBV4-3 and J is TRBJ2-3; D gene uncertain. The germline CDR1 and CDR2 sequences are LGHNA and YSLEER. This CDR3 has 14 residues. V was pared by 0 bases and J by 3 bases, with 7 bases between. This CDR3 reads CASSQEFVTDTQYF. CDR3 DNA sequence: TGCGCCAGCAGCCAAGAATTCGTTACAGATACGCAGTATTTT.

V gene TRBV5-1 combines with J gene TRBJ1-1; 8 bases match TRBD1. Trimming took 0 bases from V and 5 from J; bases not matched to a gene: 6. Germline CDR1 is SGHRS and CDR2 is YFSETQ. The CDR3 is made up of 15 amino acids. The CDR3 DNA reads as TGCGCCAGCAGCTTGGAGCAGGGGGCGAGGACTGAAGCTTTCTTT. It specifies CASSLEQGARTEAFF.

This clone was picked up a small number of times. The chain carries TRBV18 and TRBJ2-7; D might be TRBD2 (7 bases). Germline CDR1 KGHSH, CDR2 LQKENI. This CDR3 is 14 amino acids long. The germline V and J ends were trimmed by 1 base and 5 bases, with 12 bases remaining between them. CDR3 loop: CASSPLAGAHEQYF. The CDR3 coding sequence is TGTGCCAGCTCACCACTGGCGGGGGCTCACGAGCAGTACTTC.

The chain recombines TRBV5-1 with TRBJ2-3; 8 bases are a match to TRBD2. Per germline, CDR1 SGHRS and CDR2 YFSETQ. V lost 0 bases to trimming and J lost 4 bases; unmatched junction nucleotides: 16. The CDR3 is 19 amino acids. DNA of the CDR3: TGCGCCAGCAGCTTGGCCGAGGTGGGCGCTAGCGGGTTCGCAGATACGCAGTATTTT. Amino acid sequence: CASSLAEVGASGFADTQYF.

V gene TRBV30 combines with J gene TRBJ1-5, with D hard to call. CDR1 is GTSNPN and CDR2 is SVGIG in the germline V gene (reference sequence). V was cut by 4 bases and J by 1 base, with 11 bases left in between. There are 14 residues in the CDR3. CDR3 amino acids: CAWNSGVSNQPQHF. CDR3 bases: TGTGCCTGGAACTCCGGGGTGAGCAATCAGCCCCAGCATTTT.

The table lists this clone with a count of one. The V gene is TRBV2, the J gene TRBJ1-4; D unresolved. CDR1 is SNHLY, CDR2 FYNNEI, per germline. Trimming removed 8 bases at V and 10 bases at J, with 20 bases between. This CDR3 has 14 residues. The CDR3 here is CASQPPDILGKLFF. DNA for the CDR3: TGTGCCAGCCAGCCGCCGGATATCCTCGGAAAACTGTTTTTT.

The V gene is TRBV5-4, the J gene TRBJ2-5; D possibly corresponds to TRBD1 (7 bases). V lost 4 bases, J lost 9 bases, and 34 bases lay in between. This CDR3 spans 19 amino acids. The germline V gene has CDR1 SGHNT and CDR2 YYREEE (reference sequence). CDR3 in amino acids: CASSLLRDRISLNGGAQYF. As DNA, the CDR3 is TGTGCCAGCAGCCTCCTGCGGGACAGAATCTCGCTCAATGGCGGGGCCCAGTACTTC. The variable domain in full, completed from reference TRBV5-4 and TRBJ2-5, reads ETGVTQSPTHLIKTRGQQVTLRCSSQSGHNTVSWYQQALGQGPQFIFQYYREEENGRGNFPPRFSGLQFPNYSSELNVNALELDDSALYLCASSLLRDRISLNGGAQYFGPGTRLLVL.

This rearrangement joins TRBV7-8 to TRBJ2-5; D is unclear. The CDR3 extends over 14 amino acids. CDR1 is SGHVS, CDR2 FQNEAQ, per germline. Deletions cut 3 bases from V and 0 bases from J, with 8 bases between. The CDR3 here is CASSFFTYQETQYF. The DNA for the CDR3 is TGTGCCAGCAGCTTCTTCACGTACCAAGAGACCCAGTACTTC.

This clone appeared a few times. V and J are TRBV5-1 and TRBJ2-7; perhaps D is TRBD1 or TRBD2 (5 bases each). CDR1 and CDR2 from the germline V gene are SGHRS and YFSETQ. V lost 4 bases and J 4 bases, leaving 15 bases between the germline ends. The CDR3 runs 14 residues. CDR3 region: CASSDPQGAYEQYF. CDR3 DNA sequence: TGCGCCAGCAGCGACCCCCAGGGAGCTTACGAGCAGTACTTC. Full variable domain (outside the CDR3, taken from reference TRBV5-1 and TRBJ2-7): KAGVTQTPRYLIKTRGQQVTLSCSPISGHRSVSWYQQTPGQGLQFLFEYFSETQRNKGNFPGRFSGRQFSNSRSEMNVSTLELGDSALYLCASSDPQGAYEQYFGPGTRLTVT.

The V and J genes are TRBV12-5 and TRBJ2-1; TRBD1 matches 9 bases. V lost 6 bases to trimming and J lost 3 bases; unmatched junction nucleotides: 6. The CDR3 spans 15 residues. In germline, CDR1 is LGHNT, CDR2 FRNRAP. The CDR3 spells CASGVQGARYNEQFF. Written as DNA, the CDR3 is TGTGCTAGTGGCGTACAGGGGGCACGCTACAATGAGCAGTTCTTC.

This clone has more than one count but fewer than ten. This sequence joins TRBV5-1 and TRBJ1-6; TRBD1 aligns across 7 bases. The CDR3 has 16 residues. From germline, CDR1 is SGHRS and CDR2 YFSETQ. Trimming took 4 bases from V and 8 from J; bases not matched to a gene: 12. The CDR3 DNA sequence: TGCGCCAGCAGCATGGAGGGGGCTGTACAGGATTCACCCCTCCACTTT. Its translation: CASSMEGAVQDSPLHF. The full variable domain, with the rest looked up from reference TRBV5-1 and TRBJ1-6, is KAGVTQTPRYLIKTRGQQVTLSCSPISGHRSVSWYQQTPGQGLQFLFEYFSETQRNKGNFPGRFSGRQFSNSRSEMNVSTLELGDSALYLCASSMEGAVQDSPLHFGNGTRLTVT.

The V and J genes are TRBV2 and TRBJ2-2, with D perhaps matching TRBD1 (6 bases). V lost 8 bases and J 1 base, leaving 17 bases between the germline ends. CDR1 and CDR2 (germline): SNHLY, FYNNEI. This CDR3 spans 16 amino acids. CDR3 in DNA: TGTGCCAGCCGCCCTAATGACAGGCGGAACACCGGGGAGCTGTTTTTT. Translating gives CASRPNDRRNTGELFF.

The chain has TRBV11-3 and TRBJ2-2; the D gene is possibly TRBD2 (5 bases). The CDR3 has 13 residues. Germline loops: CDR1 SGHNT, CDR2 YENEEA. The V and J ends lost 0 bases and 6 bases respectively, with 5 bases between them. CDR3 sequence reads: CASSLELAGELFF. As DNA, the CDR3 is TGTGCCAGCAGCTTAGAACTAGCCGGGGAGCTGTTTTTT.

This clone was picked up one time. V is TRBV9 and J is TRBJ2-3; maybe TRBD2 (6 bases). The CDR3 length is 15 residues. CDR1 SGDLS and CDR2 YYNGEE come from the germline V gene. V was clipped by 3 bases and J by 0 bases, with 11 bases between them. CDR3 in amino acids: CASSAVGGSTDTQYF. In nucleotides, the CDR3 is TGTGCCAGCAGCGCGGTGGGAGGAAGCACAGATACGCAGTATTTT.

The CDR3 region is CASSFRALAGASYEQYF. The CDR3 region has the DNA TGTGCCAGCAGCTTCCGAGCACTAGCGGGAGCATCTTACGAGCAGTACTTC. The chain recombines TRBV11-3 with TRBJ2-7, with 11 bases that match TRBD2. The CDR3 is made up of 17 amino acids. The germline V gene has CDR1 SGHNT and CDR2 YENEEA. V shed 3 bases, J shed 4 bases, and the junction held 11 bases outside the gene matches.

This clone has just a few counts. The chain carries TRBV5-4 and TRBJ2-1, with TRBD1 as a possible D gene (6 bases). Trimming took off 5 bases at V and 7 bases at J, with 16 bases between the two ends. Germline V CDR1 and CDR2: SGHNT, YYREEE (reference sequence). There are 14 residues in the CDR3. This chain's CDR3 is CASRPGQSVNEQFF. The CDR3 DNA sequence: TGTGCCAGCAGACCGGGACAATCGGTGAATGAGCAGTTCTTC.

This chain links TRBV7-9 with TRBJ2-2; no reliable D call. Germline values: CDR1 SEHNR, CDR2 FQNEAQ (reference sequence). CDR3 length: 15 amino acids. Trimming left V 6 bases short and J 3 bases short, with 14 bases between. The CDR3 DNA sequence: TGTGCCAGCAGTTTGTTGGGCAGTCACACCGGGGAGCTGTTTTTT. Translating it yields CASSLLGSHTGELFF.

The rearrangement uses TRBV18 and TRBJ2-7, with D unresolved. V lost 5 bases and J lost 4, with 18 bases in between. There are 15 residues in the CDR3. The germline CDR1 and CDR2 sequences are KGHSH and LQKENI. The CDR3 loop is CASSTYESGRYEQYF. CDR3 nucleotides: TGTGCCAGCTCAACATACGAGTCGGGCAGGTACGAGCAGTACTTC.

This chain joins TRBV7-8 and TRBJ2-1, with D tentatively TRBD2 (5 bases). The germline V gene has CDR1 SGHVS and CDR2 FQNEAQ. There are 15 residues in the CDR3. The germline V and J ends were trimmed by 2 bases and 9 bases, with 17 bases remaining between them. In DNA, the CDR3 is TGTGCCAGCAGCTTAATTTCGTCTAGCTCGGTTGAGCAGTTCTTC. Amino acids: CASSLISSSSVEQFF.